The 6 T cell receptor beta chains below were found in one sample sequenced in a study of T cell responses to AZD1222 COVID-19 vaccine. Assay: immunoSEQ multiplex PCR; the TCRdb copy retains only in-frame clones and omits some. In the table there are roughly 120,000 clones, approximately 85% of which are singletons. This sample comprised peripheral blood, obtained 28 days after the second AZD1222 dose. These receptor sequences come from an adult who received the AZD1222 COVID-19 vaccine.

The chain has TRBV28 and TRBJ1-4; D remains unclear. CDR3 size: 13 residues. Trimming left V 2 bases short and J 8 bases short, with 9 bases between. The germline gives CDR1 MDHEN, CDR2 SYDVKM. The CDR3 reads CASSLLLVEKLFF. CDR3 DNA: TGTGCCAGCAGTTTACTGTTGGTGGAAAAACTGTTTTTT.

The chain recombines TRBV7-3 with TRBJ2-1; D is unresolved. V lost 5 bases and J 7 bases, leaving 12 bases between the germline ends. The CDR3 spans 13 residues. The germline V gene has CDR1 SGHTA and CDR2 FQGTGA. For the CDR3, the DNA is TGTGCCAGCAGCCCCTCACCCGGGAATGAGCAGTTCTTC. Its protein is CASSPSPGNEQFF.

This clone was found a few times. The V call is TRBV7-9, the J call TRBJ2-7; D not certain. Germline CDR1 is SEHNR and CDR2 is FQNEAQ (reference sequence). The V end lost 3 bases, the J end lost 2 bases, and 8 bases lay between the germline ends. This CDR3 region has 13 residues. The CDR3 loop is CASSFGVAYEQYF. CDR3 sequence (DNA): TGTGCCAGCAGCTTTGGGGTAGCCTACGAGCAGTACTTC.

V usage is TRBV25-1 and J usage is TRBJ2-1; D call uncertain. The CDR3 is 16 amino acids. Trimming shortened V by 1 base and J by 1 base, and 11 bases separated the two germline ends. Germline CDR1 MGHDK, CDR2 SYGVNS. This CDR3 is CASSESLIPSYNEQFF. Written as DNA, the CDR3 is TGTGCCAGCAGTGAATCCCTCATCCCTTCCTACAATGAGCAGTTCTTC.

The chain has TRBV10-1 and TRBJ2-1; D perhaps matches TRBD1 (6 bases). The length of the CDR3 is 14 residues. V was clipped by 5 bases and J by 4 bases, with 12 bases between them. Germline V gives CDR1 WNHNN, CDR2 SYGVQD (reference sequence). Here the CDR3 reads CASSTGTLYNEQFF. The DNA of the CDR3 is TGCGCCAGCAGTACCGGGACACTATACAATGAGCAGTTCTTC.

J is TRBJ1-4 and V is TRBV2, with D possibly matching TRBD1 (5 bases). The germline V and J ends were trimmed by 5 bases and 0 bases, with 13 bases remaining between them. CDR1 and CDR2 from the germline V gene are SNHLY and FYNNEI. The CDR3 spans 16 residues. The CDR3 sequence is CASSYQGPATNEKLFF. Written as DNA, the CDR3 is TGTGCCAGCAGTTACCAGGGCCCTGCAACTAATGAAAAACTGTTTTTT.